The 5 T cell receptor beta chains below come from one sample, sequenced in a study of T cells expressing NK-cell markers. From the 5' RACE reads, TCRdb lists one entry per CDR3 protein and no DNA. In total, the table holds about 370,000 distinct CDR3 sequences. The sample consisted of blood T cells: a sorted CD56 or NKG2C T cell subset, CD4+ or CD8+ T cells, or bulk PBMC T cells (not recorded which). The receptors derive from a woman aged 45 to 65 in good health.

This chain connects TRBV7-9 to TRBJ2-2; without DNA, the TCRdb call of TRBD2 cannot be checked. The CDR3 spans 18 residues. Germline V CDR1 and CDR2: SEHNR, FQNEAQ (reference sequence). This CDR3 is CASSRLAGEVLSTGELFF.

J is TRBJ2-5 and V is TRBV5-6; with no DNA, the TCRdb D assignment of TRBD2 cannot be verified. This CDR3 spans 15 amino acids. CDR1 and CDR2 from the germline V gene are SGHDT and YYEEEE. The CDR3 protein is CASSPPGPQRVAQYF.

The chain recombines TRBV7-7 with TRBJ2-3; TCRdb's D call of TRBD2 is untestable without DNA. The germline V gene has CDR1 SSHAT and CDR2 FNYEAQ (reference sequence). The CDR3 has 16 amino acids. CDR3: CASSLGTPGRGDTQYF.

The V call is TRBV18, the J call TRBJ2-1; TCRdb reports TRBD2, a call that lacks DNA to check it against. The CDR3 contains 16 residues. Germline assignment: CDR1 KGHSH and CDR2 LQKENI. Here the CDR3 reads CASSPPGGLAGEEQFF.

The CDR3 reads CASSQTGVSTDTQYF. The chain is built from TRBV9 and TRBJ2-3; TCRdb's D call of TRBD2 is untestable without DNA. Germline V gives CDR1 SGDLS, CDR2 YYNGEE. The CDR3 is 15 residues long.